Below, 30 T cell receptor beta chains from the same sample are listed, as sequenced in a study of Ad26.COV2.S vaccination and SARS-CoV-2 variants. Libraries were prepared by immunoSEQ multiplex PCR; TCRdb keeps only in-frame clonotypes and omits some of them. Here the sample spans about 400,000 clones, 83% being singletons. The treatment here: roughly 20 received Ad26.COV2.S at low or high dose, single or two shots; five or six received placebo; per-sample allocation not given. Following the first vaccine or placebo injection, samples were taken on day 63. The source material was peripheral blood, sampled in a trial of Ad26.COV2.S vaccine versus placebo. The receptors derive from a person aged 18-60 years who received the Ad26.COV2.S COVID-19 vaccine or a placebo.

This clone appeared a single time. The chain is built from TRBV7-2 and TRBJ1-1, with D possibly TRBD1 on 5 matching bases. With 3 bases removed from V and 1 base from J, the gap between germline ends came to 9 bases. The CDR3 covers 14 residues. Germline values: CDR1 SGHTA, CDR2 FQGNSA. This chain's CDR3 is CASSFQGANTEAFF. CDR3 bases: TGTGCCAGCAGCTTTCAGGGCGCGAACACTGAAGCTTTCTTT.

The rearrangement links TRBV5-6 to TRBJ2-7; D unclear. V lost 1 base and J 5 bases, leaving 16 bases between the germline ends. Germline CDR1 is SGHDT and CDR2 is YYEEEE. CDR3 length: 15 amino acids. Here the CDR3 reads CASSLNPYSSNEQYF. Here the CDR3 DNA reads TGTGCCAGCAGCTTGAACCCCTACTCGAGTAACGAGCAGTACTTC.

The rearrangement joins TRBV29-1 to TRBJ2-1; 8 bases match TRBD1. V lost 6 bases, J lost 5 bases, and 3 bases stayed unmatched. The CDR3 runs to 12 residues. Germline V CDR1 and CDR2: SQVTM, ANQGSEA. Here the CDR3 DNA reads TGCAGCGTCAGGGGGCTCAACAATGAGCAGTTCTTC. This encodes CSVRGLNNEQFF.

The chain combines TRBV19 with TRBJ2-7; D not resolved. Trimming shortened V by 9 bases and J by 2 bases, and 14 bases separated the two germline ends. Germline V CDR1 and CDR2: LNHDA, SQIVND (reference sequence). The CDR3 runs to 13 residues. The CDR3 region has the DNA TGTGCCAGCGGTGATAGAGTAACCTACGAGCAGTACTTC. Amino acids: CASGDRVTYEQYF.

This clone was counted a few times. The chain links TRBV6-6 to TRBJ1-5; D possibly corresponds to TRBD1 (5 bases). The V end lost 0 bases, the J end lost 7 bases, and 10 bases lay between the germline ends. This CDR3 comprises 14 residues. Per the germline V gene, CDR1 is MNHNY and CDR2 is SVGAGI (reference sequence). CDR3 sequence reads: CASSYSDSYQPQHF. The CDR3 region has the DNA TGTGCCAGCAGTTACTCCGACAGTTACCAGCCCCAGCATTTT.

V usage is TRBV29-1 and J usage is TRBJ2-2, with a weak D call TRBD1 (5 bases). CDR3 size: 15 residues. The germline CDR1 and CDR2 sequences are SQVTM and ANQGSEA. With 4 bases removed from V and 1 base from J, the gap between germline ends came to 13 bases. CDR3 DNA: TGCAGCGTTGTCGGGCCAGGGCAGAACACCGGGGAGCTGTTTTTT. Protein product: CSVVGPGQNTGELFF.

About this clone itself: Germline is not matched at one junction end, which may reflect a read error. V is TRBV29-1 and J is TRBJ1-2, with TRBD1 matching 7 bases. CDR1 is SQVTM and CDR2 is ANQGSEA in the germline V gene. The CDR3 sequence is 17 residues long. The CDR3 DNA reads TGCAGCGTTGAACCACCAGGGGGTGGTGGGGCTGTCTACTACCCCTCTTTC. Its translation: CSVEPPGGGGAVYYPSF.

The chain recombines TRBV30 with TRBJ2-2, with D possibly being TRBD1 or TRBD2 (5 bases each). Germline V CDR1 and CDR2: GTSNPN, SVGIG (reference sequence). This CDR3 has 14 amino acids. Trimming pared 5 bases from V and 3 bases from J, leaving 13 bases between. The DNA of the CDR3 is TGTGCCTGGGAAAGGGACGCGGACACCGGGGAGCTGTTTTTT. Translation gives CAWERDADTGELFF.

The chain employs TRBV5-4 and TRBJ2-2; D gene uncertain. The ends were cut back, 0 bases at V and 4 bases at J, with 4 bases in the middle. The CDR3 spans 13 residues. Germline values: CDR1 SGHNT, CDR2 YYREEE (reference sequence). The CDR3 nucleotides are TGTGCCAGCAGCTTGGATCGCACCGGGGAGCTGTTTTTT. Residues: CASSLDRTGELFF.

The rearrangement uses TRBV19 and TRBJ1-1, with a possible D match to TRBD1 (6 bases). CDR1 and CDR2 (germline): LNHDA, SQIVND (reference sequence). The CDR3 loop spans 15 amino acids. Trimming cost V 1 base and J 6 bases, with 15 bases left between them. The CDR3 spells CASSIAPGQYAEAFF. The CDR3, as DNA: TGTGCCAGTAGTATAGCCCCCGGACAGTATGCTGAAGCTTTCTTT.

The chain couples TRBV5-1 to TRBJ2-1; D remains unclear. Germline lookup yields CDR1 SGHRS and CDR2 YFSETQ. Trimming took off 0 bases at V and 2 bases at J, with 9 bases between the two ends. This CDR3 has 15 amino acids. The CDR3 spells CASSLEAIPYNEQFF. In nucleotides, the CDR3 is TGCGCCAGCAGCTTGGAAGCGATCCCCTACAATGAGCAGTTCTTC.

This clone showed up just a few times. CDR3 sequence: CASSFSGTATEKLFF. The CDR3 region has the DNA TGTGCCAGCAGCTTCTCCGGGACAGCTACTGAAAAACTGTTTTTT. The rearrangement links TRBV9 to TRBJ1-4; 7 bases map to TRBD1. This CDR3 comprises 15 residues. The germline CDR1 and CDR2 sequences are SGDLS and YYNGEE. V shed 4 bases, J shed 7 bases, and the junction held 10 bases outside the gene matches.

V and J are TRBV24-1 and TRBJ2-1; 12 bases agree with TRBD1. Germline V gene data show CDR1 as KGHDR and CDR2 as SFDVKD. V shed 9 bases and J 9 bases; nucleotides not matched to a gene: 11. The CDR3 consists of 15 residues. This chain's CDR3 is CATAPSGQGAGEQFF. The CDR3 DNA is TGTGCCACCGCCCCCTCGGGACAGGGGGCCGGTGAGCAGTTCTTC.

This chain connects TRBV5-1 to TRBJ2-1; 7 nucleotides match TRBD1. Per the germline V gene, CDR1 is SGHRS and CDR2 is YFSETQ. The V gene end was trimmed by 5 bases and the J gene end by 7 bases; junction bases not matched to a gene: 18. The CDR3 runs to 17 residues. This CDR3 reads CASSSNRGTLVGNEQFF. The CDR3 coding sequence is TGCGCCAGCAGTTCTAACAGGGGTACTTTAGTGGGGAATGAGCAGTTCTTC.

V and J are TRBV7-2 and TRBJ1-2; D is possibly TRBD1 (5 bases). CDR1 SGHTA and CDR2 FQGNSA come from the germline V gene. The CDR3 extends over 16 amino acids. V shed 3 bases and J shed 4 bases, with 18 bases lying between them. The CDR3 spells CASSLALGGSSYGYTF. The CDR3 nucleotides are TGTGCCAGCAGCTTGGCCCTCGGGGGGTCTTCCTATGGCTACACCTTC.

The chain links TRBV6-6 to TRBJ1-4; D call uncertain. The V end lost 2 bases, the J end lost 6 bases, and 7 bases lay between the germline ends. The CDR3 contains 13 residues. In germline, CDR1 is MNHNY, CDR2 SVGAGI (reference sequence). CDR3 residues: CASSYGQYEKLFF. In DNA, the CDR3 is TGTGCCAGCAGTTACGGGCAGTATGAAAAACTGTTTTTT.

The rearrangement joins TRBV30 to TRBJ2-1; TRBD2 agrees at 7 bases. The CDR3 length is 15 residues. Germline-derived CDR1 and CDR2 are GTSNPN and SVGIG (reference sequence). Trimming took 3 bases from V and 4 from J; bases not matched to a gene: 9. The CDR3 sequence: CAWRSSGTLYNEQFF. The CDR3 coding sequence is TGTGCCTGGAGGTCCAGCGGGACCCTTTACAATGAGCAGTTCTTC.

CDR3 in DNA: TGTGCCAGTAGTCGGGGTTTTCAGGACATTCAGTACTTC. It translates to CASSRGFQDIQYF. V usage is TRBV19 and J usage is TRBJ2-4, with a possible D match to TRBD2 (5 bases). The germline V gene encodes CDR1 LNHDA and CDR2 SQIVND (reference sequence). The CDR3 runs 13 residues. V was clipped by 5 bases and J by 8 bases, with 13 bases between them.

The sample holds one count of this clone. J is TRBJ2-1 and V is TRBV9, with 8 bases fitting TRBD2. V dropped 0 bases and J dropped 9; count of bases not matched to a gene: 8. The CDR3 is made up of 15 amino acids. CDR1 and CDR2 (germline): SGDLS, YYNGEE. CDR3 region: CASSVGTGGSFEQFF. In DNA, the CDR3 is TGTGCCAGCAGCGTAGGAACGGGGGGGTCCTTTGAGCAGTTCTTC.

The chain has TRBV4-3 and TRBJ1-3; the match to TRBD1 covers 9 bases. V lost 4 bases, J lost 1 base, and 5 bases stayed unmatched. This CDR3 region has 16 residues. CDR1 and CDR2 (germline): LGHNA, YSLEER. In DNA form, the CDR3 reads TGCGCCAGCAGCCGCCGGGACAGGGTTTCTGGAAACACCATATATTTT. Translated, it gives CASSRRDRVSGNTIYF.

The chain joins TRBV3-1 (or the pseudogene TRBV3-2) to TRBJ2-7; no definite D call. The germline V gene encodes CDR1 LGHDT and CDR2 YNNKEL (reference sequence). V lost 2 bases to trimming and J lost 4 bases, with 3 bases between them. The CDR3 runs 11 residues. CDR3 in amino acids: CASSQWYEQYF. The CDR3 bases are TGTGCCAGCAGCCAATGGTACGAGCAGTACTTC.

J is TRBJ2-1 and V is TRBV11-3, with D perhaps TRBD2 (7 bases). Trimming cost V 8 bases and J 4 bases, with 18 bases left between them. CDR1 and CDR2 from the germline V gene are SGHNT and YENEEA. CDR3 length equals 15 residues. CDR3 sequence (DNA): TGTGCCAGCGGGGGGGGCGGACTTCTATACAATGAGCAGTTCTTC. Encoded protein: CASGGGGLLYNEQFF.

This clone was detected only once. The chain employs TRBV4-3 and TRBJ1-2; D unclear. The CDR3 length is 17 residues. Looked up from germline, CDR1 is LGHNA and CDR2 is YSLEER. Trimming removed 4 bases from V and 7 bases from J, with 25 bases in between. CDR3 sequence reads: CASSRHKNTDRGGGYTF. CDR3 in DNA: TGCGCCAGCAGCCGCCACAAAAACACGGATCGGGGAGGTGGCTACACCTTC.

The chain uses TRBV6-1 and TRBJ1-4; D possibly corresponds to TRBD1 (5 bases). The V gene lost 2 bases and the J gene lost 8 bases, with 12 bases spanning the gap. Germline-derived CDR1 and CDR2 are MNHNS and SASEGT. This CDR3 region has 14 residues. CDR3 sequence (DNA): TGTGCCAGCAGTGAACCAGGGAAGCACGAAAAACTGTTTTTT. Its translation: CASSEPGKHEKLFF.

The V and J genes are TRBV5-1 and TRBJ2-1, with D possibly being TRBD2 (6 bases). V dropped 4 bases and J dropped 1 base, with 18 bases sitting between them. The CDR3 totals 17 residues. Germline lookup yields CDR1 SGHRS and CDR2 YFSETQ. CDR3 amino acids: CASSLGGAGRSYNEQFF. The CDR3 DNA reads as TGCGCCAGCAGCCTGGGTGGGGCGGGGAGATCCTACAATGAGCAGTTCTTC.

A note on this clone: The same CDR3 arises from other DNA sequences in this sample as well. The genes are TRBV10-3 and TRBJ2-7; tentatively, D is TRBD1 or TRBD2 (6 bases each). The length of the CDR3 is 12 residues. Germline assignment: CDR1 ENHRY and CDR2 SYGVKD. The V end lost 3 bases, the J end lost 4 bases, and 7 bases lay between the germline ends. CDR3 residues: CAISEGGYEQYF. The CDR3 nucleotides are TGTGCCATCAGTGAAGGGGGGTACGAGCAGTACTTC.

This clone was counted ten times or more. The CDR3 loop is CASSQGLYGYTF. DNA for the CDR3: TGTGCCAGCAGCCAGGGGCTTTATGGCTACACCTTC. The genes are TRBV11-2 and TRBJ1-2; tentatively, D is TRBD1 (6 bases). This CDR3 region has 12 residues. V dropped 5 bases and J dropped 5 bases, with 9 bases sitting between them. Per the germline V gene, CDR1 is SGHAT and CDR2 is FQNNGV.

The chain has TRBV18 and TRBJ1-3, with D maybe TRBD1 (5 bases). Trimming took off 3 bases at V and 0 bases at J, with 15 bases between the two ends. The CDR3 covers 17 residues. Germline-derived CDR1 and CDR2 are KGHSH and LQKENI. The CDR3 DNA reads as TGTGCCAGCTCACCTCCGGGACGAGCGTTCTCTGGAAACACCATATATTTT. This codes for CASSPPGRAFSGNTIYF.

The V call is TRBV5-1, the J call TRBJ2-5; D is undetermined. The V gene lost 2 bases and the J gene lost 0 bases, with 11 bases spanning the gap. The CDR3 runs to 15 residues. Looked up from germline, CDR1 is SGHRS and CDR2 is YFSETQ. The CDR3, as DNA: TGCGCCAGCAGCTTAGGCGTTGAGTACCAAGAGACCCAGTACTTC. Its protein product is CASSLGVEYQETQYF.

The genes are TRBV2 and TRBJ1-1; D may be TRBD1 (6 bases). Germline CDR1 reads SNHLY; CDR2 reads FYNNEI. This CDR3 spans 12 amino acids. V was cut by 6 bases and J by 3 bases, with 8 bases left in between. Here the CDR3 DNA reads TGTGCCAGCAGGGACAGTTACACTGAAGCTTTCTTT. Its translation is CASRDSYTEAFF.